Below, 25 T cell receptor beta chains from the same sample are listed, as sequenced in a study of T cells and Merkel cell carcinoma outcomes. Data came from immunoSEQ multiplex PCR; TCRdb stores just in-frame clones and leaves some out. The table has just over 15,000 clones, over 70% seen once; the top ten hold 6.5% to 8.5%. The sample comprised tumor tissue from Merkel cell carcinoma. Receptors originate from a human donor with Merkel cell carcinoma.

The chain's CDR3 is CASRDRGPWDEQYF. DNA for the CDR3: TGTGCCAGCAGGGACAGAGGCCCATGGGACGAGCAGTACTTC. V gene TRBV2 combines with J gene TRBJ2-7; D may be TRBD1 (6 bases). Trimming took 6 bases from V and 5 from J, leaving 17 bases between them. CDR3 length equals 14 residues. Germline V lookup: CDR1 SNHLY, CDR2 FYNNEI.

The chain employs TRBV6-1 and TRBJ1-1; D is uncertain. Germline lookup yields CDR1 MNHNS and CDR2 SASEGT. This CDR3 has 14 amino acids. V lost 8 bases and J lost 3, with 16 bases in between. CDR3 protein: CASGLYGKDTEAFF. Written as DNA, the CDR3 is TGTGCCAGCGGCCTTTACGGGAAAGACACTGAAGCTTTCTTT.

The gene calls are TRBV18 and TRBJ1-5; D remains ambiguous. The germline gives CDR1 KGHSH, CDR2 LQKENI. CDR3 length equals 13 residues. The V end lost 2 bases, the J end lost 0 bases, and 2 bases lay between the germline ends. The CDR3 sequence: CASSPYSNQPQHF. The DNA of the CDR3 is TGTGCCAGCTCACCATATAGCAATCAGCCCCAGCATTTT.

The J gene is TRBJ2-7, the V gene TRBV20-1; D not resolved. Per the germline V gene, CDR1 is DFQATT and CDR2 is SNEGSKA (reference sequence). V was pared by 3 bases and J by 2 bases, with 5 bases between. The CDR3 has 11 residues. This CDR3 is CSASEAYEQYF. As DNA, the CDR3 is TGCAGTGCTAGCGAGGCCTACGAGCAGTACTTC.

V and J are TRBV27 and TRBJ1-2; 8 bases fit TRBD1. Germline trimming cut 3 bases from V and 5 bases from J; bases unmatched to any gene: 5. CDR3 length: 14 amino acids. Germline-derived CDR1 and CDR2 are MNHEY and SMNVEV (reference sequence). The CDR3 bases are TGTGCCAGCAGTTTGGCGACAGGGGTTTATGGCTACACCTTC. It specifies CASSLATGVYGYTF.

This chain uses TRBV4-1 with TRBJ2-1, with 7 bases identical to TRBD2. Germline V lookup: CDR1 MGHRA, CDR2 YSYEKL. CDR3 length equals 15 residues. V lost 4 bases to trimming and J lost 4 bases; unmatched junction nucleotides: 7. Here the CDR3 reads CASSPRGSGYNEQFF. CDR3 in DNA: TGCGCCAGCAGCCCGCGGGGGTCAGGGTACAATGAGCAGTTCTTC.

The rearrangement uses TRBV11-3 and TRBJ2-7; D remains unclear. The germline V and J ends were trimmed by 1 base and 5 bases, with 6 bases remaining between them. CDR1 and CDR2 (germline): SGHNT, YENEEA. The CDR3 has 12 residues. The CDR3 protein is CASSLGSHEQYF. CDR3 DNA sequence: TGTGCCAGCAGCTTAGGGTCGCACGAGCAGTACTTC.

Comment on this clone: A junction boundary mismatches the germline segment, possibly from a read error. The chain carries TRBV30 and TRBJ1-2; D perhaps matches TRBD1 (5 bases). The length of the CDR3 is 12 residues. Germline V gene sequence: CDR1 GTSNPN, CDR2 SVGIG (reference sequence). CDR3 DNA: TGTGCCTGTTGGACGGCGGGGGATGGCTATACCTTC. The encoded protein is CACWTAGDGYTF.

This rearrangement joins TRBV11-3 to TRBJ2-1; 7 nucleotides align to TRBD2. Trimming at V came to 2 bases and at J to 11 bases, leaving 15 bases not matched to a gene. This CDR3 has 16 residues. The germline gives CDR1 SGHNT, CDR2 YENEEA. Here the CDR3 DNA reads TGTGCCAGCAGCTTAATTGGCGGGAGTGAATATGATAAGCAGTTCTTC. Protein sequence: CASSLIGGSEYDKQFF. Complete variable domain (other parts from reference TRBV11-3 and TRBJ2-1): EAGVVQSPRYKIIEKKQPVAFWCNPISGHNTLYWYLQNLGQGPELLIRYENEEAVDDSQLPKDRFSAERLKGVDSTLKIQPAELGDSAVYLCASSLIGGSEYDKQFFGPGTRLTVL.

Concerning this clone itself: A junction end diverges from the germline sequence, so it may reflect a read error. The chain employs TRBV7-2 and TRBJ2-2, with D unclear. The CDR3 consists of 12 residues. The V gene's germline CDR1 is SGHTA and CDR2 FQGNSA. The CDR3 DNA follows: TGTGCCAGCAGACCCAACAGCGGGGAGCTGTTTTTT. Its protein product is CASRPNSGELFF.

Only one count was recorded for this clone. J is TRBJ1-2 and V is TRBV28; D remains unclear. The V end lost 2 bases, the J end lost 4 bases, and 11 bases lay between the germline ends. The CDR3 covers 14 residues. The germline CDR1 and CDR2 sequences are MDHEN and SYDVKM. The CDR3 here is CASSLVISIYGYTF. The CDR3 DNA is TGTGCCAGCAGTTTAGTAATCAGCATCTATGGCTACACCTTC.

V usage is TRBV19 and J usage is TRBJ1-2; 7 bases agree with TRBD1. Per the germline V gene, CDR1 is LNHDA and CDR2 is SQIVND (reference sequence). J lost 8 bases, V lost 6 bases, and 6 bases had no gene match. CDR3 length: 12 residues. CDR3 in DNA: TGTGCCAGTAGGATCGACAGGGAAGGCTACACCTTC. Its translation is CASRIDREGYTF.

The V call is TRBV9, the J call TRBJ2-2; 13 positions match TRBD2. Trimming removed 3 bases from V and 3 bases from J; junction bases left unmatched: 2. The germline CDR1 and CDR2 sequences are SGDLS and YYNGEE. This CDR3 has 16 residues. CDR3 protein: CASSAGTSGDTGELFF. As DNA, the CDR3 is TGTGCCAGCAGCGCCGGGACTAGCGGGGACACCGGGGAGCTGTTTTTT. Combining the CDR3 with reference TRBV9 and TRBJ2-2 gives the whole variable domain DSGVTQTPKHLITATGQRVTLRCSPRSGDLSVYWYQQSLDQGLQFLIQYYNGEERAKGNILERFSAQQFPDLHSELNLSSLELGDSALYFCASSAGTSGDTGELFFGEGSRLTVL.

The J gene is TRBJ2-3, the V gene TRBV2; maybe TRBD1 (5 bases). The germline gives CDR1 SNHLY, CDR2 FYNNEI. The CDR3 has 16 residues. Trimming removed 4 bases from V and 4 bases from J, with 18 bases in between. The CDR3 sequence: CASSGLGQGLSDTQYF. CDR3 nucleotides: TGTGCCAGCAGTGGCTTGGGGCAGGGCTTGTCAGATACGCAGTATTTT.

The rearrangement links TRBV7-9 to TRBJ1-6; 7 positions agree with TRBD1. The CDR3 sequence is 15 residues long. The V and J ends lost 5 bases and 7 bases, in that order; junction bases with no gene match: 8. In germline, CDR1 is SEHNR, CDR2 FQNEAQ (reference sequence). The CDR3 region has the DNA TGTGCCAGCAGCCCCCCAGGGACAGAGAATTCACCCCTCCACTTT. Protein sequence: CASSPPGTENSPLHF. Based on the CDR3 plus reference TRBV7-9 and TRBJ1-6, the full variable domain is DTGVSQNPRHKITKRGQNVTFRCDPISEHNRLYWYRQTLGQGPEFLTYFQNEAQLEKSRLLSDRFSAERPKGSFSTLEIQRTEQGDSAMYLCASSPPGTENSPLHFGNGTRLTVT.

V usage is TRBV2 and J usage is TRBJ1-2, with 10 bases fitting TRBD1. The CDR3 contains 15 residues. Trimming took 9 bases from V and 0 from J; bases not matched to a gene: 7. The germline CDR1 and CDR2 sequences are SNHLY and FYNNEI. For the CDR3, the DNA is TGTGCCAGGACAGGGGGCAGGGGGACTAACTATGGCTACACCTTC. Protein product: CARTGGRGTNYGYTF. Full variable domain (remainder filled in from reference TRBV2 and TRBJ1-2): EPEVTQTPSHQVTQMGQEVILRCVPISNHLYFYWYRQILGQKVEFLVSFYNNEISEKSEIFDDQFSVERPDGSNFTLKIRSTKLEDSAMYFCARTGGRGTNYGYTFGSGTRLTVV.

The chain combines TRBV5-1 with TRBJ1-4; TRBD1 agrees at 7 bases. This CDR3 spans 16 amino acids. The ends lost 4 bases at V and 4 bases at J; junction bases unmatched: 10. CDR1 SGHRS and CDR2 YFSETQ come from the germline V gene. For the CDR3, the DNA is TGCGCCAGCAGCACCCTAGGGACAGCCCGTAATGAAAAACTGTTTTTT. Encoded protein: CASSTLGTARNEKLFF.

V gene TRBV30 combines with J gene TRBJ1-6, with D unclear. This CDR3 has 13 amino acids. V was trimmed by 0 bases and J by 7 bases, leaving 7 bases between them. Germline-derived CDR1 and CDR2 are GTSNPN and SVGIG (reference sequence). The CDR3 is CAWSVTGNSPLHF. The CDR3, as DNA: TGTGCCTGGAGTGTAACGGGGAATTCACCCCTCCACTTT.

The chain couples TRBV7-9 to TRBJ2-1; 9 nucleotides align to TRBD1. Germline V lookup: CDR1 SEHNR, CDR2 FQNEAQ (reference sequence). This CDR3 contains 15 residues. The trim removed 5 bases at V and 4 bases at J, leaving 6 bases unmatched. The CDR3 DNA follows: TGTGCCAGCAGCCAACGGGACAGGGAGTACAATGAGCAGTTCTTC. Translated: CASSQRDREYNEQFF.

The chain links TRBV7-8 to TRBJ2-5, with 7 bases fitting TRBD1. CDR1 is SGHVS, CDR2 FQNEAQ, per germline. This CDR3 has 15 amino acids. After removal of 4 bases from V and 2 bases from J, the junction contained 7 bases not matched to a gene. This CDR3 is CASSYRQGRQETQYF. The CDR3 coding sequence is TGTGCCAGCAGCTACCGACAGGGAAGGCAAGAGACCCAGTACTTC.

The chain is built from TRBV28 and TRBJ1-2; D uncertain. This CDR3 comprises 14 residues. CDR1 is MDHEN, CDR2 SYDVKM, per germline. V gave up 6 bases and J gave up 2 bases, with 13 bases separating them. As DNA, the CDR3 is TGTGCCAGCAGCTACAGCCCTAGGAACTATGGCTACACCTTC. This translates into CASSYSPRNYGYTF.

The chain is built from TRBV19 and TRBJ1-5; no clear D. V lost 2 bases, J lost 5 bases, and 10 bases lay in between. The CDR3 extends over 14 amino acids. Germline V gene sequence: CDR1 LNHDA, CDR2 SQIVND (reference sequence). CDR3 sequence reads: CASSIREGYQPQHF. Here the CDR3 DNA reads TGTGCCAGTAGTATACGGGAAGGGTATCAGCCCCAGCATTTT.

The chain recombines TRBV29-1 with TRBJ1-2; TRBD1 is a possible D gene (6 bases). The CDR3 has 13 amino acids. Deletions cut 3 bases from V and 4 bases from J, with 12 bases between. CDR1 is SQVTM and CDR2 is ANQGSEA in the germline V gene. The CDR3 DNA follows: TGCAGCGTTGAGCGGGGGGGCCGCTATGGCTACACCTTC. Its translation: CSVERGGRYGYTF.

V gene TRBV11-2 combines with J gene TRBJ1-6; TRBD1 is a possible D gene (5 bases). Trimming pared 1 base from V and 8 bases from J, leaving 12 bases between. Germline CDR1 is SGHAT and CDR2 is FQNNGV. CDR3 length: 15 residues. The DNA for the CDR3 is TGTGCCAGCAGCTTAGGCATGCCGGGGGATTCACCCCTCCACTTT. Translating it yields CASSLGMPGDSPLHF.

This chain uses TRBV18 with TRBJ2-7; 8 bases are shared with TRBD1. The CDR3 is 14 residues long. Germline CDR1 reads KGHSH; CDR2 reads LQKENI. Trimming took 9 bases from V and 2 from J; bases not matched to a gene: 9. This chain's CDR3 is CASSGTGGAYEQYF. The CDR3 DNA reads TGTGCCAGTTCCGGGACAGGAGGGGCCTACGAGCAGTACTTC. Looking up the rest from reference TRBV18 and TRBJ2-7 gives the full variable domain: NAGVMQNPRHLVRRRGQEARLRCSPMKGHSHVYWYRQLPEEGLKFMVYLQKENIIDESGMPKERFSAEFPKEGPSILRIQQVVRGDSAAYFCASSGTGGAYEQYFGPGTRLTVT.